Below, 21 T cell receptor beta chains from the same sample are listed, as sequenced in a study of blood T cell repertoires in COVID-19. Generated by immunoSEQ multiplex PCR, the TCRdb table keeps only in-frame clones and is missing some. This table holds fewer than 100,000 clones, 86% found once. The sequencing sample was made of peripheral blood. Receptor source: a man in his sixties with acute or convalescent COVID-19.

This clone was recorded a few times. The chain uses TRBV5-1 and TRBJ2-3; weak D call: TRBD1 (7 bases). Germline assignment: CDR1 SGHRS and CDR2 YFSETQ. Trimming stripped 4 bases from V and 4 bases from J, with 19 bases between. This CDR3 is built from 16 residues. CDR3 DNA sequence: TGCGCCAGCAGCATAGGACTGTTCAGGGGGGCAGATACGCAGTATTTT. This encodes CASSIGLFRGADTQYF.

V gene TRBV6-5 combines with J gene TRBJ1-2; possibly TRBD1 for D (6 bases). V lost 8 bases to trimming and J lost 8 bases, with 21 bases between them. The CDR3 has 14 amino acids. Germline CDR1 MNHEY, CDR2 SVGAGI. In nucleotides, the CDR3 is TGTGCCAGCCTGAGCCCAGGGGCAGCCAAGGGCTACACCTTC. Its translation: CASLSPGAAKGYTF.

This clone was seen once. The chain couples TRBV19 to TRBJ1-1, with 7 bases fitting TRBD1. This CDR3 region has 14 residues. Trimming cost V 7 bases and J 4 bases; bases outside gene matches: 9. In germline, CDR1 is LNHDA, CDR2 SQIVND (reference sequence). The CDR3: CASTPKDRFTEAFF. As DNA, the CDR3 is TGTGCCAGTACTCCCAAGGACAGGTTCACTGAAGCTTTCTTT.

This chain links TRBV7-2 with TRBJ2-3, with 7 bases that match TRBD2. V trimming: 4 bases; J trimming: 4 bases; junction bases outside the gene matches: 14. The CDR3 is made up of 17 amino acids. Germline V gene sequence: CDR1 SGHTA, CDR2 FQGNSA. CDR3 nucleotide sequence: TGTGCCAGCAGCTCCATAACTAGCGCGGTGGGCCCAGATACGCAGTATTTT. It codes for CASSSITSAVGPDTQYF.

The V and J genes are TRBV15 and TRBJ1-5; D is ambiguous. The V gene's germline CDR1 is LNHNV and CDR2 YYDKDF (reference sequence). This CDR3 has 15 residues. The V and J ends lost 0 bases and 0 bases respectively, with 6 bases between them. The DNA for the CDR3 is TGTGCCACCAGCAGAGAGGCAGATAGCAATCAGCCCCAGCATTTT. This gives the protein CATSREADSNQPQHF.

The rearrangement uses TRBV6-5 and TRBJ1-2; 7 bases are shared with TRBD1. This CDR3 contains 13 residues. Germline-derived CDR1 and CDR2 are MNHEY and SVGAGI. Trimming at V came to 6 bases and at J to 2 bases, leaving 3 bases not matched to a gene. CDR3 nucleotides: TGTGCCAGCAGGACAGGGACAAACTATGGCTACACCTTC. Amino acids: CASRTGTNYGYTF.

V gene TRBV11-3 combines with J gene TRBJ2-2; the D gene is possibly TRBD2 (6 bases). V was trimmed by 5 bases and J by 4 bases, leaving 14 bases between them. Germline CDR1 is SGHNT and CDR2 is YENEEA. The length of the CDR3 is 15 residues. The CDR3 reads CASSKTRSATGELFF. The CDR3 DNA reads TGTGCCAGCAGCAAGACTAGGTCGGCCACCGGGGAGCTGTTTTTT.

This chain uses TRBV3-1 (or the pseudogene TRBV3-2) with TRBJ1-6, with D possibly being TRBD1 (6 bases). CDR1 and CDR2 (germline): LGHDT, YNNKEL (reference sequence). This CDR3 spans 16 amino acids. Trimming removed 2 bases from V and 6 bases from J, with 14 bases in between. The CDR3 region has the DNA TGTGCCAGCAGCCAATCAGGGGTGGGCGGTAATTCACCCCTCCACTTT. This codes for CASSQSGVGGNSPLHF.

This clone was counted between two and nine times. The rearrangement joins TRBV5-4 to TRBJ1-6, with 7 bases that match TRBD1. Germline CDR1 and CDR2: SGHNT and YYREEE (reference sequence). This CDR3 region has 16 residues. The ends lost 3 bases at V and 5 bases at J; junction bases unmatched: 8. CDR3 sequence: CASSSSNRGDNSPLHF. For the CDR3, the DNA is TGTGCCAGCAGCTCCTCAAACAGGGGCGATAATTCACCCCTCCACTTT.

The chain joins TRBV4-3 to TRBJ2-7; TRBD2 agrees at 7 bases. The CDR3 sequence is 13 residues long. Trimming took 0 bases from V and 12 from J; bases not matched to a gene: 8. Germline assignment: CDR1 LGHNA and CDR2 YSLEER. CDR3 DNA sequence: TGCGCCAGCAGCCAAGAGTTTGGACTAGATCTGTACTTC. This translates into CASSQEFGLDLYF.

V is TRBV5-1 and J is TRBJ1-2; perhaps TRBD1 as D (6 bases). V shed 4 bases and J shed 2 bases, with 12 bases lying between them. The CDR3 runs 14 residues. The V gene's germline CDR1 is SGHRS and CDR2 YFSETQ. DNA of the CDR3: TGCGCCAGCAGCGAAAATCAGGGGAACTATGGCTACACCTTC. As protein: CASSENQGNYGYTF.

The chain has TRBV5-1 and TRBJ2-6; D uncertain. The CDR3 covers 16 residues. V gave up 4 bases and J gave up 2 bases, with 13 bases separating them. Germline V gene data show CDR1 as SGHRS and CDR2 as YFSETQ. CDR3 DNA sequence: TGCGCCAGCAGCACCTTAACAATGCCTGGGGCCAACGTCCTGACTTTC. Protein sequence: CASSTLTMPGANVLTF.

The rearrangement uses TRBV25-1 and TRBJ2-3, with 7 bases that match TRBD2. Germline CDR1 MGHDK, CDR2 SYGVNS. The J segment lost 2 bases and the V segment lost 3 bases, leaving 5 bases of the junction unmatched. The length of the CDR3 is 15 residues. This CDR3 is CASSEGGTITDTQYF. CDR3 bases: TGTGCCAGCAGTGAGGGGGGGACCATCACAGATACGCAGTATTTT.

In this sample, this clone turned up once. The chain employs TRBV15 and TRBJ1-6; the D is unclear. The V gene lost 0 bases and the J gene lost 4 bases, with 7 bases spanning the gap. This CDR3 spans 15 amino acids. Per the germline V gene, CDR1 is LNHNV and CDR2 is YYDKDF (reference sequence). The CDR3 sequence: CATSRERLYNSPLHF. Written as DNA, the CDR3 is TGTGCCACCAGCAGAGAGAGATTATATAATTCACCCCTCCACTTT.

The rearrangement joins TRBV7-8 to TRBJ2-5; 12 bases map to TRBD2. J was trimmed by 1 base and V by 1 base; bases with no gene match: 4. CDR3 length: 17 residues. Germline CDR1 is SGHVS and CDR2 is FQNEAQ. The CDR3 region is CASSLGLAGGTQETQYF. The DNA for the CDR3 is TGTGCCAGCAGCTTAGGCCTAGCGGGGGGGACCCAAGAGACCCAGTACTTC.

The chain links TRBV10-3 to TRBJ1-1; no reliable D call. The CDR3 covers 13 residues. The V end lost 7 bases, the J end lost 3 bases, and 12 bases lay between the germline ends. Germline CDR1 ENHRY, CDR2 SYGVKD. CDR3 in amino acids: CAINQLEDTEAFF. The CDR3 coding sequence is TGTGCCATCAATCAGCTAGAGGACACTGAAGCTTTCTTT.

The rearrangement joins TRBV5-1 to TRBJ1-2, with 11 bases that match TRBD1. This CDR3 comprises 14 residues. After removal of 3 bases from V and 7 bases from J, the junction contained 5 bases not matched to a gene. CDR1 is SGHRS, CDR2 YFSETQ, per germline. The CDR3 bases are TGCGCCAGCAGCTACGGACAGGGGGCGCGTGGCTACACCTTC. This gives the protein CASSYGQGARGYTF.

The rearrangement joins TRBV27 to TRBJ2-7, with 9 bases aligning to TRBD2. The CDR3 totals 16 residues. J was trimmed by 2 bases and V by 3 bases; bases with no gene match: 8. CDR1 and CDR2 (germline): MNHEY, SMNVEV (reference sequence). The CDR3 loop reads CASSFSGGGRAYEQYF. The CDR3 DNA sequence: TGTGCCAGCAGTTTCAGCGGCGGCGGGAGGGCCTACGAGCAGTACTTC.

The chain joins TRBV12-3 or TRBV12-4 to TRBJ1-1, with D uncertain. This CDR3 is built from 11 residues. V was clipped by 2 bases and J by 6 bases, with 4 bases between them. This CDR3 is CASSLLAEAFF. In DNA, the CDR3 is TGTGCCAGCAGTTTATTAGCTGAAGCTTTCTTT.

The genes are TRBV5-1 and TRBJ1-1; tentatively, D is TRBD1 (6 bases). The CDR3 spans 15 residues. CDR1 SGHRS and CDR2 YFSETQ come from the germline V gene. Trimming cost V 5 bases and J 3 bases, with 17 bases left between them. The CDR3 reads CASSWRGGGDTEAFF. The CDR3 DNA reads as TGCGCCAGCAGTTGGCGAGGGGGTGGGGACACTGAAGCTTTCTTT. Full variable domain (remainder filled in from reference TRBV5-1 and TRBJ1-1): KAGVTQTPRYLIKTRGQQVTLSCSPISGHRSVSWYQQTPGQGLQFLFEYFSETQRNKGNFPGRFSGRQFSNSRSEMNVSTLELGDSALYLCASSWRGGGDTEAFFGQGTRLTVV.

This clone was detected only once. Here the CDR3 reads CASSYSRDTTYEQYF. The CDR3 coding sequence is TGTGCCAGCAGTTACTCCCGGGACACCACCTACGAGCAGTACTTC. This chain links TRBV6-2 or TRBV6-3 with TRBJ2-7; maybe TRBD1 (6 bases). V was trimmed by 0 bases and J by 2 bases, leaving 11 bases between them. The CDR3 consists of 15 residues. Per the germline V gene, CDR1 is MNHEY and CDR2 is SVGEGT.